Shown below are 18 T cell receptor beta chains from a single sample sequenced in a study of blood T cell repertoires in COVID-19. The repertoire was sequenced with immunoSEQ multiplex PCR; TCRdb's copy has only in-frame clones and lacks some. The sample yields about 220,000 clones, more than 80% seen once. The sample consisted of PBMCs or T cells enriched from blood (not recorded which). The receptors shown here come from a woman aged 40 to 50 with acute COVID-19.

A single count supports this clone. This chain joins TRBV12-3 or TRBV12-4 and TRBJ1-1; D remains unclear. CDR3 size: 12 residues. Trimming pared 1 base from V and 5 bases from J, leaving 5 bases between. CDR3 residues: CASSLGATEAFF. The CDR3 DNA is TGTGCCAGCAGTTTAGGCGCGACTGAAGCTTTCTTT.

V is TRBV15 and J is TRBJ1-5; 9 bases fit TRBD1. CDR3 length: 15 amino acids. V lost 1 base and J lost 5; bases outside the gene matches: 3. Per the germline V gene, CDR1 is LNHNV and CDR2 is YYDKDF (reference sequence). The CDR3, as DNA: TGTGCCACCAGCAGAGCAGGGGACAGGGATCAGCCCCAGCATTTT. This translates into CATSRAGDRDQPQHF.

The V gene is TRBV5-6, the J gene TRBJ1-2, with D unresolved. V was shortened by 4 bases and J by 8 bases, with 18 bases between the two germline ends. The CDR3 contains 14 residues. Germline values: CDR1 SGHDT, CDR2 YYEEEE. The CDR3 protein is CASSTLPGSAGYTF. CDR3 nucleotide sequence: TGTGCCAGCAGCACCCTCCCGGGGTCGGCGGGCTACACCTTC.

The genes are TRBV5-1 and TRBJ2-1; D remains unclear. Germline CDR1 is SGHRS and CDR2 is YFSETQ. The CDR3 is made up of 12 amino acids. Trimming took off 2 bases at V and 5 bases at J, with 5 bases between the two ends. CDR3 DNA sequence: TGCGCCAGCAGCTTAAGAGACAATGAGCAGTTCTTC. Translated: CASSLRDNEQFF.

The gene calls are TRBV5-4 and TRBJ2-1; TRBD2 matches at 10 bases. Germline loops: CDR1 SGHNT, CDR2 YYREEE (reference sequence). The CDR3 has 16 residues. V was pared by 4 bases and J by 10 bases, with 14 bases of the junction left unmatched. The CDR3 spells CASSHSRSGGALEQFF. In DNA form, the CDR3 reads TGTGCCAGCAGCCATTCTAGGAGCGGGGGGGCCCTAGAGCAGTTCTTC.

The gene calls are TRBV7-3 and TRBJ2-3; D is perhaps TRBD1 (5 bases). The CDR3 loop spans 16 amino acids. Trimming pared 0 bases from V and 2 bases from J, leaving 12 bases between. CDR1 SGHTA and CDR2 FQGTGA come from the germline V gene. This CDR3 reads CASSLTAGKTTDTQYF. The CDR3 DNA reads as TGTGCCAGCAGCTTAACCGCAGGGAAGACCACAGATACGCAGTATTTT. Looking up the rest from reference TRBV7-3 and TRBJ2-3 gives the full variable domain: GAGVSQTPSNKVTEKGKYVELRCDPISGHTALYWYRQSLGQGPEFLIYFQGTGAADDSGLPNDRFFAVRPEGSVSTLKIQRTERGDSAVYLCASSLTAGKTTDTQYFGPGTRLTVL.

The V call is TRBV7-9, the J call TRBJ2-3; tentative D call: TRBD1 (6 bases). The germline gives CDR1 SEHNR, CDR2 FQNEAQ (reference sequence). Trimming took 6 bases from V and 5 from J, leaving 21 bases between them. This CDR3 comprises 16 residues. CDR3 loop: CASSTPLSGGLDTQYF. In DNA, the CDR3 is TGTGCCAGCAGTACCCCCTTGAGTGGGGGCCTAGATACGCAGTATTTT.

This clone has only one observation. J is TRBJ1-2 and V is TRBV5-1, with 10 nucleotides matching TRBD1. The CDR3 is 15 amino acids. V lost 4 bases, J lost 7 bases, and 10 bases stayed unmatched. Germline values: CDR1 SGHRS, CDR2 YFSETQ. The CDR3 region has the DNA TGCGCCAGCAGCCGGGAAGGGACAGGGGTTTCTGGCTACACCTTC. Translating gives CASSREGTGVSGYTF.

The chain combines TRBV7-2 with TRBJ2-3, with TRBD2 matching 12 bases. The V gene end was trimmed by 0 bases and the J gene end by 11 bases; junction bases not matched to a gene: 3. Germline V gene sequence: CDR1 SGHTA, CDR2 FQGNSA. The CDR3 extends over 14 amino acids. The CDR3 sequence: CASSLAILAGGQYF. CDR3 sequence (DNA): TGTGCCAGCAGCTTAGCCATACTAGCGGGGGGGCAGTATTTT.

V gene TRBV12-3 or TRBV12-4 combines with J gene TRBJ1-2; no clear D. The CDR3 contains 13 residues. The V gene lost 6 bases and the J gene lost 6 bases, with 14 bases spanning the gap. The CDR3 nucleotides are TGTGCCAGCAGAAGCGTAGGAGGAGATGGCTACACCTTC. Its protein is CASRSVGGDGYTF.

A single count supports this clone. V is TRBV20-1 and J is TRBJ1-4; no clear D. This CDR3 has 13 amino acids. V was clipped by 6 bases and J by 1 base, with 9 bases between them. CDR1 DFQATT and CDR2 SNEGSKA come from the germline V gene (reference sequence). The CDR3 coding sequence is TGCAGTGCAAGTTATCGAACTAATGAAAAACTGTTTTTT. It encodes CSASYRTNEKLFF.

This chain links TRBV6-1 with TRBJ1-5; D remains unclear. The CDR3 consists of 18 residues. Trimming cost V 4 bases and J 6 bases, with 25 bases left between them. The V gene's germline CDR1 is MNHNS and CDR2 SASEGT. CDR3 amino acids: CASSAWTGPVESGQPQHF. DNA of the CDR3: TGTGCCAGCAGTGCCTGGACTGGACCGGTAGAGTCCGGTCAGCCCCAGCATTTT.

J is TRBJ2-1 and V is TRBV29-1, with a weak D call TRBD2 (5 bases). Looked up from germline, CDR1 is SQVTM and CDR2 is ANQGSEA. This CDR3 region has 13 residues. The V gene lost 3 bases and the J gene lost 1 base, with 7 bases spanning the gap. The CDR3 DNA reads as TGCAGCGTTGATTCGGGGTCCTACAATGAGCAGTTCTTC. Protein product: CSVDSGSYNEQFF.

This chain links TRBV9 with TRBJ1-2; D not resolved. Germline assignment: CDR1 SGDLS and CDR2 YYNGEE. CDR3 length: 15 amino acids. Trimming removed 0 bases at V and 4 bases at J, with 13 bases between. CDR3 residues: CASSVVSGYGYGYTF. CDR3 DNA: TGTGCCAGCAGCGTAGTGTCGGGGTACGGCTATGGCTACACCTTC.

The genes are TRBV30 and TRBJ1-4; D not certain. Trimming stripped 2 bases from V and 8 bases from J, with 15 bases between. The CDR3 runs 14 residues. Per germline, CDR1 GTSNPN and CDR2 SVGIG (reference sequence). This CDR3 is CAWSISPGGEKLFF. The CDR3 DNA follows: TGTGCCTGGAGTATCAGCCCCGGAGGGGAAAAACTGTTTTTT.

The genes are TRBV6-1 and TRBJ2-1; 9 bases fit TRBD1. Germline V lookup: CDR1 MNHNS, CDR2 SASEGT. CDR3 size: 15 residues. With 5 bases clipped from V and 4 bases from J, the junction kept 6 bases outside the gene matches. CDR3 sequence reads: CASSFGQGLYNEQFF. CDR3 coding DNA: TGTGCCAGCAGTTTTGGACAGGGGTTATACAATGAGCAGTTCTTC.

The chain recombines TRBV18 with TRBJ1-1; a possible D gene is TRBD1 (5 bases). The V and J ends lost 3 bases and 3 bases respectively, with 11 bases between them. Germline assignment: CDR1 KGHSH and CDR2 LQKENI. CDR3 length: 14 residues. CDR3 nucleotide sequence: TGTGCCAGCTCACCGGGGACTGGCTACACTGAAGCTTTCTTT. Translating it yields CASSPGTGYTEAFF. Full variable domain (rest looked up from reference TRBV18 and TRBJ1-1): NAGVMQNPRHLVRRRGQEARLRCSPMKGHSHVYWYRQLPEEGLKFMVYLQKENIIDESGMPKERFSAEFPKEGPSILRIQQVVRGDSAAYFCASSPGTGYTEAFFGQGTRLTVV.

The CDR3 loop reads CASSPPNRQEAFF. For the CDR3, the DNA is TGTGCCAGCAGCCCACCCAACAGGCAGGAAGCTTTCTTT. The chain carries TRBV12-3 or TRBV12-4 and TRBJ1-1, with D possibly TRBD1 on 5 matching bases. This CDR3 comprises 13 residues. V lost 6 bases and J 8 bases, leaving 16 bases between the germline ends.